This T cell receptor beta chain was captured in a study of cytomegalovirus exposure and HLA in healthy donors. With respect to this clone: What it binds is unknown.

Study outcomes and limitations: Analysis performed later found around 15,000 TCR beta sequences associated with HLA alleles at 0.05 false discovery rate.

The CDR3 length is 19 residues. Trimming cost V 2 bases and J 4 bases; bases outside gene matches: 20. Germline V gene data show CDR1 as SEHNR and CDR2 as FQNEAQ (reference sequence). The PCR had 60 Vbeta and 13 Jbeta primers. Method: immunoSEQ multiplex PCR; TCRdb's copy keeps in-frame clones and lacks some. The repertoire holds hundreds of thousands of clones, 65% to 80% seen once, with roughly a sixth in the top ten. The chain combines TRBV7-9 with TRBJ2-7; TRBD1 aligns across 7 bases. The origin of this receptor is a man aged 40-49 years in good health and CMV-seronegative. Sequences were obtained from PBMCs. The CDR3 here is CASSLKVTGDPRRAYEQYF. CDR3 in DNA: TGTGCCAGCAGCTTAAAGGTAACAGGGGACCCAAGAAGAGCTTACGAGCAGTACTTC.